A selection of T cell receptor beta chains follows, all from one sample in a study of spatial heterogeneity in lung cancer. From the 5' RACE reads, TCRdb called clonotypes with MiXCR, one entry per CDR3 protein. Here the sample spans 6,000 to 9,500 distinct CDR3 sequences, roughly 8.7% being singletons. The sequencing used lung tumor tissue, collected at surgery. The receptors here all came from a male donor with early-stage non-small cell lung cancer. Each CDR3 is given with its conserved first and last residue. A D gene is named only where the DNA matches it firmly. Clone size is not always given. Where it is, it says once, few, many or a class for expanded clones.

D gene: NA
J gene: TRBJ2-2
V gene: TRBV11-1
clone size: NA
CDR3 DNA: TGTGCCAGCAGCGGAACTACGAACACCGGGGAGCTGTTTTTT
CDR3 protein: CASSGTTNTGELFF

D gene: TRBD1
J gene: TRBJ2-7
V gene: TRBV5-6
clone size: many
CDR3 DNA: TGTGCCAGCAGCTTGAGGACAGGGGGCGTCCACGAGCAGTACTTC
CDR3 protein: CASSLRTGGVHEQYF

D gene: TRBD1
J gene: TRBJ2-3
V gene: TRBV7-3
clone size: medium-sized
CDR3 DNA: TGTGCCAGCAGCCCGGGACAGCCTAGCACAGATACGCAGTATTTT
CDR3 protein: CASSPGQPSTDTQYF

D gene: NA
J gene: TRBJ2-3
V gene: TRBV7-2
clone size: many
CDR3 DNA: TGTGCCAGCAGCTCCCCGGGTGCCGAGGGAGTTACGCAGTATTTT
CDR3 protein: CASSSPGAEGVTQYF

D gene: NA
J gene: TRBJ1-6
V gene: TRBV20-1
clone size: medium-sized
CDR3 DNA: TGCAGTGCTAGAGGTCGGTGGATTAATTCACCCCTCCACTTT
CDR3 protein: CSARGRWINSPLHF

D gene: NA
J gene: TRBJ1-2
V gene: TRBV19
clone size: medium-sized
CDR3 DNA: TGTGCCACAGCCAGGTCCCAGGGCTATGGCTACACCTTC
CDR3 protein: CATARSQGYGYTF

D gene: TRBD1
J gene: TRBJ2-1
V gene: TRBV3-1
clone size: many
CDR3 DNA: TGTGCCAGCAGCCAAGGGCAGGGGGCTAACTACAATGAGCAGTTCTTC
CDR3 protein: CASSQGQGANYNEQFF

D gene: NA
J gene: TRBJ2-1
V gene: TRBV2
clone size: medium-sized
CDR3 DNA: TGTGCCAGCAGTGACCGACTAGGGACCTACAATGAGCAGTTCTTC
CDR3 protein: CASSDRLGTYNEQFF

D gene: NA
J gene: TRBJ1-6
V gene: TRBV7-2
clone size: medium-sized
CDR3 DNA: TGTGCCAGCACCTTCGACAGGAATAATTCACCCCTCCACTTT
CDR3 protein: CASTFDRNNSPLHF

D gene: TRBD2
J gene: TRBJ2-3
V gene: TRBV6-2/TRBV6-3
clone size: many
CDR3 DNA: TGTGCCAGCAGTTCTCCTAGCGGGAGCGGAACAGATACGCAGTATTTT
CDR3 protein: CASSSPSGSGTDTQYF

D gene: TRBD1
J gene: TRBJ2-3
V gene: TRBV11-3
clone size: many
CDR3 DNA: TGTGCCAGCAGTTCAGGGGGCGCAGATACGCAGTATTTT
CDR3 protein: CASSSGGADTQYF

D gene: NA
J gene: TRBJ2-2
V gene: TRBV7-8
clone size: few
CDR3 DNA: TGTGCCAGCAGCTTAGCTTTCCGGACCACGGGGACCGGGGAGCTGTTTTTT
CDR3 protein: CASSLAFRTTGTGELFF

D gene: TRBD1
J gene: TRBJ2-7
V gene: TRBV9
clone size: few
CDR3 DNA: TGTGCCAGCAGCGTCGGGACAGGGGCCTACGAGCAGTACTTC
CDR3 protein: CASSVGTGAYEQYF

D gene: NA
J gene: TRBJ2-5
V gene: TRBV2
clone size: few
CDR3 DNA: TGTGCCAGCGTAAGGCAACAAGCACAAGAGACCCAGTACTTC
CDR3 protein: CASVRQQAQETQYF

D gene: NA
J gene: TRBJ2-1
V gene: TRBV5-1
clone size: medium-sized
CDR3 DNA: TGCGCCAGCAGCTTGGGGGCTGGACTTTTAAATGAGCAGTTCTTC
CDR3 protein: CASSLGAGLLNEQFF

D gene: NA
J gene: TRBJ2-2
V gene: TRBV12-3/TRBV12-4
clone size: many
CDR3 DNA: TGTGCCAGCAGCGGGATACGAGAGACCGGGGAGCTGTTTTTT
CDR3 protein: CASSGIRETGELFF

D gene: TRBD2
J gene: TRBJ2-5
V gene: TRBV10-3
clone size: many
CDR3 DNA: TGTGCCATCAGTCGACTAGCGGATCCACAAGAGACCCAGTACTTC
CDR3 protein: CAISRLADPQETQYF

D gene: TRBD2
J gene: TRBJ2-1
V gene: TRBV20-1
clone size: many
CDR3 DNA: TGCAGTGCTAGAGCCCCGGGGGGGCAATACAATGAGCAGTTCTTC
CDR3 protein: CSARAPGGQYNEQFF

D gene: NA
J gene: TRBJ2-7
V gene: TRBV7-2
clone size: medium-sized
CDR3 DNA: TGTGCCAGCAGCCCGGCCTACGAGCAGTACTTC
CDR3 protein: CASSPAYEQYF

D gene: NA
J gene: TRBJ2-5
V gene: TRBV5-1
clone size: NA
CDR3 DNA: TGCGCCAGCAGCTTAACACTAACGTACCAAGAGACCCAGTACTTC
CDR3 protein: CASSLTLTYQETQYF

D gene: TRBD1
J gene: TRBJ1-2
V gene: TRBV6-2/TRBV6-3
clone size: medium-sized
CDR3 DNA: TGTGCCAGCAGTTATCGGACAGGGAATGGCTACACCTTC
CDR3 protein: CASSYRTGNGYTF

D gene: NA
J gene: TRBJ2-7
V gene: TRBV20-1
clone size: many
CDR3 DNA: TGCAGTGCTCGGGGCTTCGGGCAGGCCTACGAGCAGTACTTC
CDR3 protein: CSARGFGQAYEQYF

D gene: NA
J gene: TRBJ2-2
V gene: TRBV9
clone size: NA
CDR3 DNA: TGTGCCAGCAGCGTAGGCGGGATGAACACCGGGGAGCTGTTTTTT
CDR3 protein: CASSVGGMNTGELFF

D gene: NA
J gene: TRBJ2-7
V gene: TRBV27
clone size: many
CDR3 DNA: TGTGCCAGCAACAAAGGTCGGGGGCAATCCTACGAGCAGTACTTC
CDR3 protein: CASNKGRGQSYEQYF

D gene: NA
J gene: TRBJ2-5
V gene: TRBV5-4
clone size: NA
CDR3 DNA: TGTGCCAGCAGCCAGACTCTGGTAGAAGAGACCCAGTACTTC
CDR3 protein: CASSQTLVEETQYF

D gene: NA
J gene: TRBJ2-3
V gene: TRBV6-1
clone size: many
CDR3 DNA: TGTGCCAGCAGCCTGGAGGGCCGCGCAGATACGCAGTATTTT
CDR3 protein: CASSLEGRADTQYF

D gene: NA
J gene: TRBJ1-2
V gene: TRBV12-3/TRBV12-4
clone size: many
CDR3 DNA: TGTGCCAGCAGTCCTCAGGGAAGCTACACCTTC
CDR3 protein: CASSPQGSYTF

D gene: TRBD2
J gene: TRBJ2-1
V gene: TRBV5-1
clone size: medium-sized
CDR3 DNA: TGCGCCAGCAGCCTGCTGGCTAGCGGGAGGGAGAATGAGCAGTTCTTC
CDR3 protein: CASSLLASGRENEQFF

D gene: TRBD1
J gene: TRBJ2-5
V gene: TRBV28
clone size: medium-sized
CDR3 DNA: TGTGCCAGCAGTTCTATACAGGGGTCACTGGGGGAGACCCAGTACTTC
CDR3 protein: CASSSIQGSLGETQYF

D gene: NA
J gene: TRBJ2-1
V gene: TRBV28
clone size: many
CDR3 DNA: TGTGCCAGCAGTTTAGGCGGGGCAGGGGGGATCAATGAGCAGTTCTTC
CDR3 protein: CASSLGGAGGINEQFF

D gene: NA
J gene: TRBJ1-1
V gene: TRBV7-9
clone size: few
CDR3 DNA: TGTGCCAGCAGGGGGCCGAGCTTCATGAACACTGAAGCTTTCTTT
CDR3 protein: CASRGPSFMNTEAFF

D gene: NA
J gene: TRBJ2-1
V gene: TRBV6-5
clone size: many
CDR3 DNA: TGTGCCAGCAGTGGGTTGGGGGCGATAAATGAGCAGTTCTTC
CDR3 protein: CASSGLGAINEQFF

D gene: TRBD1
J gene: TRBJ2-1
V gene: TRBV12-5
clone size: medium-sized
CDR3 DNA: TGTGCTAGTGGTTTGGGACAGGGGCCCCTCAATGAGCAGTTCTTC
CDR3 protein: CASGLGQGPLNEQFF

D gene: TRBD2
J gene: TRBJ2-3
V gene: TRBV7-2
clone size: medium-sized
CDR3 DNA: TGTGCCAGCAGCTTAGTAAGGGTAGCGGGAGGGCCAGATACGCAGTATTTT
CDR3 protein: CASSLVRVAGGPDTQYF

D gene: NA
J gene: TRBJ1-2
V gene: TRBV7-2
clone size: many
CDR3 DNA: TGTGCCAGCAGCTTAGGGCAGTACTATGGCTACACCTTC
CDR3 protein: CASSLGQYYGYTF

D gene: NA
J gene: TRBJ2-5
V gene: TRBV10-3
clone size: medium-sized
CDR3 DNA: TGTGCCATCAGTGAGTCGATTACAGGGCTGGGGGAGACCCAGTACTTC
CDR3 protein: CAISESITGLGETQYF

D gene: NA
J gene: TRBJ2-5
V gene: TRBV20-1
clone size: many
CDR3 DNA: TGCAGTGCTGGGACAGAGACCCAGTACTTC
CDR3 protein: CSAGTETQYF

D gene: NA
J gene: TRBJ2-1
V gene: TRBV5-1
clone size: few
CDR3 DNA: TGCGCCAGCAGCTTGGCCGGCCACAATGAGCAGTTCTTC
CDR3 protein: CASSLAGHNEQFF

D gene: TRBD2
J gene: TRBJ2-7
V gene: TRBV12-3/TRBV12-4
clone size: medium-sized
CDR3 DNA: TGTGCCAGCAGCCTCCCGAGGCGGGAGGGCCGGTACGAGCAGTACTTC
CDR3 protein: CASSLPRREGRYEQYF

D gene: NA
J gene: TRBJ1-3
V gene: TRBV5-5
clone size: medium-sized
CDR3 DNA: TGTGCCAGCAGCGTGGATGCTGGAAACACCATATATTTT
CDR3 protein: CASSVDAGNTIYF

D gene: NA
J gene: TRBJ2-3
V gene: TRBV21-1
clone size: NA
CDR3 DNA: TGTGCCAGCAGAATCACCCGGACAAAAGCTGCTACCACAGATACGCAGTATTTT
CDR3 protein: CASRITRTKAATTDTQYF

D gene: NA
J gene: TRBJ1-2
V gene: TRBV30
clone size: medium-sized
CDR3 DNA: TGTGCCTGGAGTGTCGGGTTTACTAACTATGGCTACACCTTC
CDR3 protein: CAWSVGFTNYGYTF

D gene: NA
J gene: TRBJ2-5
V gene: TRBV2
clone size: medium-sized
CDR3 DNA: TGTGCCAGCAGTGGATGGACAGCCCAAGAGACCCAGTACTTC
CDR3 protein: CASSGWTAQETQYF

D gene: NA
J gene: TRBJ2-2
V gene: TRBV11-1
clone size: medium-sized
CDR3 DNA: TGTGCCAGCAGCCCTCCATCGAGGGCCGGGGAGCTGTTTTTT
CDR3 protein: CASSPPSRAGELFF

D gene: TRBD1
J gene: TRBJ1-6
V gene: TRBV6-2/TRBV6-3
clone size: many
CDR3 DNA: TGTGCCAGCAGCCCCGGGACAGGCTACTCACCCCTCCACTTT
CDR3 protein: CASSPGTGYSPLHF

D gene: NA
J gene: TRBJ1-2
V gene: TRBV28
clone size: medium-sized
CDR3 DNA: TGTGCCAGCTTGATTCGATATGACACTTCGAGTATCTATGGCTACACCTTC
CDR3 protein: CASLIRYDTSSIYGYTF

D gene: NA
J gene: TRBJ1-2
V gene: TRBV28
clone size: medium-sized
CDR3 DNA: TGTGCCAGCAGTTTCGTGGCAGGGCGCGGCTACACCTTC
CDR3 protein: CASSFVAGRGYTF

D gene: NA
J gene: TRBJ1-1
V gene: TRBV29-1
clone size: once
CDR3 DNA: TGCAGCGCTCGGACAGCGAACACTGAAGCTTTCTTT
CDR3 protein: CSARTANTEAFF

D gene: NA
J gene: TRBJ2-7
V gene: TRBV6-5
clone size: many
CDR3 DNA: TGTGCCAGCAGTTACGACGACAGGATTCGGTACGAGCAGTACTTC
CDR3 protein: CASSYDDRIRYEQYF

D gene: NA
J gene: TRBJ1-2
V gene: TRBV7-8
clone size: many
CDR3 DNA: TGTGCCAGCAGCCCCCGGGACATCCCGTTCTATGGCTACACCTTC
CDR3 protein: CASSPRDIPFYGYTF

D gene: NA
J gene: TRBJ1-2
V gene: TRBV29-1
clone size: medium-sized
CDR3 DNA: TGCAGCGTTGATTCGACTGGGGCAGGGGTTAACTATGGCTACACCTTC
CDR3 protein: CSVDSTGAGVNYGYTF

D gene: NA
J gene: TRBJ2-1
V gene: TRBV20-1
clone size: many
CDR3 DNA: TGCAGTGTCTCCTCCCCGACCTACAATGAGCAGTTCTTC
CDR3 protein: CSVSSPTYNEQFF

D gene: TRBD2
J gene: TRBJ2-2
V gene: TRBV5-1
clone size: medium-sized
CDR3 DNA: TGCGCCAGCCTAGCGGGAGTGGGAACCGGGGAGCTGTTTTTT
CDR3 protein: CASLAGVGTGELFF